This T cell receptor (beta chain) stems from a study of blood T cell repertoires in COVID-19. About the research overall: The United States, Italy and Spain provided the acute and convalescent COVID-19 samples. Sources were T cells, B-cell-depleted T cells, or PBMCs; the material itself was cDNA or gDNA.

Original processing notes: By means of reference gene primer amplification, nucleated cell counts were estimated. The table came from immunoSEQ multiplex PCR; TCRdb's copy has only in-frame clones and leaves some out. V and J calls and clone size are copied from that table; D and trimming were computed from the DNA. The data contain 95,000 to 110,000 clones, roughly 80% of them singletons. The CDR3 totals 13 residues. V was cut by 2 bases and J by 2 bases, with 6 bases left in between. Looked up from germline, CDR1 is SGHRS and CDR2 is YFSETQ. The sequenced sample consisted of peripheral blood. The J gene is TRBJ2-3, the V gene TRBV5-1; perhaps TRBD1 as D (5 bases). The clonotype was recovered from a man aged 60 to 75 with acute or convalescent COVID-19. CDR3 sequence (DNA): TGCGCCAGCAGCTTAGGGGCCACAGATACGCAGTATTTT. Translated: CASSLGATDTQYF.